The 11 T cell receptor beta chains given below trace back to one sample, sequenced in a study of T-cell reconstitution after alpha-beta-depleted transplantation in children. During its preparation, the TCRbeta library received unique molecular identifiers. TCRdb re-analysed the PCR reads in MiXCR, keeping a single row per CDR3 protein. The table lists about 120,000 distinct CDR3 sequences, under 13% of them singletons, with over 8% in the top ten. Source: PBMCs from the stem cell graft donor, taken from the stem cell graft. The receptor source for this set is a human donor who donated a stem cell graft to a child with acute lymphoblastic leukemia.

This clonotype appeared many times. V and J are TRBV4-3 and TRBJ2-1; no firm D call. Trimming shortened V by 4 bases and J by 3 bases, and 10 bases separated the two germline ends. CDR3 length: 14 amino acids. The germline V gene has CDR1 LGHNA and CDR2 YSLEER. CDR3 in DNA: TGCGCCAGCAGCCGACGACCAGGCTACAATGAGCAGTTCTTC. It is translated as CASSRRPGYNEQFF.

This clonotype was observed at least ten times. The V gene is TRBV9, the J gene TRBJ2-1; TRBD2 matches at 10 bases. Germline V gives CDR1 SGDLS, CDR2 YYNGEE. The CDR3 contains 15 residues. V lost 4 bases, J lost 0 bases, and 1 base stayed unmatched. The CDR3 DNA is TGTGCCAGCAGCTCTAGCGGGAGCTCCTACAATGAGCAGTTCTTC. Residues: CASSSSGSSYNEQFF.

The chain links TRBV6-1 to TRBJ2-2; the D gene is possibly TRBD1 (5 bases). CDR1 is MNHNS and CDR2 is SASEGT in the germline V gene. Trimming pared 7 bases from V and 0 bases from J, leaving 15 bases between. The CDR3 is 16 residues long. The CDR3 sequence: CASKERLTANTGELFF. As DNA, the CDR3 is TGTGCCAGCAAAGAGAGGCTGACAGCGAACACCGGGGAGCTGTTTTTT.

In its sample, this clonotype was seen many times. The rearrangement uses TRBV5-1 and TRBJ2-3, with 12 bases lining up with TRBD2. In germline, CDR1 is SGHRS, CDR2 YFSETQ. The trim removed 4 bases at V and 4 bases at J, leaving 7 bases unmatched. CDR3 length equals 16 residues. The chain's CDR3 is CASSPLTSGGADTQYF. Here the CDR3 DNA reads TGCGCCAGCAGCCCATTGACTAGCGGGGGTGCAGATACGCAGTATTTT.

This clonotype was observed many times. The chain recombines TRBV5-1 with TRBJ2-2; D is undetermined. This CDR3 spans 15 amino acids. Between the trimmed V and J ends, which lost 1 base and 5 bases, there was a span of 12 bases. Germline CDR1 SGHRS, CDR2 YFSETQ. The CDR3 is CASSLKRSGTGELFF. CDR3 DNA: TGCGCCAGCAGCTTGAAACGGAGTGGAACCGGGGAGCTGTTTTTT.

At least ten counts were recorded for this clonotype. The chain couples TRBV27 to TRBJ2-1; weak D call: TRBD1 (6 bases). The germline CDR1 and CDR2 sequences are MNHEY and SMNVEV (reference sequence). This CDR3 has 16 residues. V shed 4 bases and J shed 4 bases, with 17 bases lying between them. Here the CDR3 reads CASSSPYQGLYNEQFF. CDR3 sequence (DNA): TGTGCCAGCAGTTCCCCCTATCAGGGGCTTTACAATGAGCAGTTCTTC.

This clonotype showed up many times. The J gene is TRBJ2-1, the V gene TRBV5-1, with 8 bases identical to TRBD2. Germline V lookup: CDR1 SGHRS, CDR2 YFSETQ. This CDR3 contains 17 residues. V lost 4 bases and J lost 7; bases outside the gene matches: 16. The CDR3 protein is CASSLGRGAGRMNEQFF. As DNA, the CDR3 is TGCGCCAGCAGCCTCGGGCGGGGGGCCGGTCGAATGAATGAGCAGTTCTTC.

This clonotype was detected ten times or more. The chain recombines TRBV29-1 with TRBJ2-7, with 8 bases fitting TRBD1. Germline lookup yields CDR1 SQVTM and CDR2 ANQGSEA. The trim removed 4 bases at V and 1 base at J, leaving 0 bases unmatched. The CDR3 contains 12 residues. The DNA of the CDR3 is TGCAGCGTTGGGGACAGGTCCTACGAGCAGTACTTC. Protein sequence: CSVGDRSYEQYF.

To note about this clonotype: Given a much more abundant clone one base away, this may be a read error. The gene calls are TRBV6-5 and TRBJ1-4; D is unresolved. The CDR3 is made up of 12 amino acids. CDR1 is MNHEY and CDR2 is SVGAGI in the germline V gene. The DNA for the CDR3 is TGTGCCAGCAGTCGAACTAATAAAAAACTGTTTTTT. It codes for CASSRTNKKLFF.

This clonotype was picked up many times. The chain carries TRBV20-1 and TRBJ2-7; D is possibly TRBD1 or TRBD2 (5 bases each). The germline V gene encodes CDR1 DFQATT and CDR2 SNEGSKA (reference sequence). The CDR3 runs 15 residues. With 7 bases removed from V and 6 bases from J, the gap between germline ends came to 25 bases. The CDR3 region is CSGAARDGWRFEQYF. In DNA, the CDR3 is TGCAGTGGGGCGGCCCGGGACGGGTGGCGGTTCGAGCAGTACTTC.

In this sample, this clonotype turned up many times. This rearrangement joins TRBV18 to TRBJ2-1; no definite D call. CDR3 size: 13 residues. Germline loops: CDR1 KGHSH, CDR2 LQKENI. The V gene lost 2 bases and the J gene lost 6 bases, with 8 bases spanning the gap. The CDR3 region has the DNA TGTGCCAGCTCACCAGACCGGTTCAATGAGCAGTTCTTC. Protein product: CASSPDRFNEQFF.